This T cell receptor (beta chain) was recorded in a study of blood T cell repertoires in COVID-19. As for the study in general: The United States, Italy and Spain were the sources of the acute and convalescent COVID-19 samples. Sample material is recorded as cDNA or gDNA derived from T cells, B-cell-depleted T cells, or PBMCs.

In the study's own analysis: Reference gene primer amplification gave nucleated cell count estimates. Produced via immunoSEQ multiplex PCR; TCRdb's table is partial and in-frame only. V and J calls and clone size come straight from that table; D and trimming were deduced from the DNA. The sample yields over 200,000 clones, 80% to 90% seen once. This CDR3 is built from 14 residues. Germline V CDR1 and CDR2: LNHDA, SQIVND (reference sequence). The V gene end was trimmed by 4 bases and the J gene end by 0 bases; junction bases not matched to a gene: 2. The chain uses TRBV19 and TRBJ2-7, with 8 bases matching TRBD1. The receptor was isolated from a woman of 80 years or more with active or convalescent COVID-19. Sequenced: peripheral blood. CDR3 bases: TGTGCCAGTAGTAGACAGGGGAGCTCCTACGAGCAGTACTTC. Translation gives CASSRQGSSYEQYF. The full variable domain, with the rest looked up from reference TRBV19 and TRBJ2-7, is DGGITQSPKYLFRKEGQNVTLSCEQNLNHDAMYWYRQDPGQGLRLIYYSQIVNDFQKGDIAEGYSVSREKKESFPLTVTSAQKNPTAFYLCASSRQGSSYEQYFGPGTRLTVT.